These 21 T cell receptor beta chains came from one sample sequenced in a study of early T cells in non-severe SARS-CoV-2 infection. TCRdb called the 5' RACE reads again in MiXCR, with one record for every CDR3 protein. The repertoire includes more than 50,000 distinct CDR3 sequences, around 10% of them detected once, and around 4% sits in the top ten. The sample consisted of whole blood. These receptors originate from an adult who was a healthcare worker with PCR-confirmed SARS-CoV-2 infection or an uninfected control (not recorded which).

This clonotype was observed at least ten times. The rearrangement links TRBV3-1 to TRBJ1-1; 7 bases map to TRBD1. The CDR3 totals 15 residues. V shed 3 bases and J 2 bases; nucleotides not matched to a gene: 6. From germline, CDR1 is LGHDT and CDR2 YNNKEL (reference sequence). This CDR3 reads CASSHHDRANTEAFF. CDR3 DNA sequence: TGTGCCAGCAGCCATCATGACAGGGCCAACACTGAAGCTTTCTTT.

This clonotype was seen at least ten times. This chain uses TRBV11-2 with TRBJ2-3; D perhaps matches TRBD1 (6 bases). Germline V gives CDR1 SGHAT, CDR2 FQNNGV. The CDR3 covers 15 residues. Trimming cost V 3 bases and J 2 bases, with 12 bases left between them. CDR3 in DNA: TGTGCCAGCAGCTTTATTGGGGGCTCCACAGATACGCAGTATTTT. This gives the protein CASSFIGGSTDTQYF.

This clonotype was found many times. V and J are TRBV11-2 and TRBJ2-2; possibly TRBD2 for D (6 bases). The V gene lost 6 bases and the J gene lost 7 bases, with 15 bases spanning the gap. This CDR3 spans 14 amino acids. The germline CDR1 and CDR2 sequences are SGHAT and FQNNGV. The CDR3 nucleotides are TGTGCCAGCAGTGGACTAATCATGGGCGGGGAGCTGTTTTTT. Protein product: CASSGLIMGGELFF.

This clonotype was seen many times. The gene calls are TRBV7-3 and TRBJ2-7; D is unresolved. Trimming pared 10 bases from V and 9 bases from J, leaving 13 bases between. From germline, CDR1 is SGHTA and CDR2 FQGTGA. The CDR3 runs 10 residues. DNA of the CDR3: TGTGCCACCTGTAAAATCGGGCAGTACTTC. This gives the protein CATCKIGQYF.

This clonotype was observed a few times. The chain joins TRBV4-1 to TRBJ2-1, with a tentative D call TRBD2 (7 bases). Trimming stripped 4 bases from V and 2 bases from J, with 15 bases between. The CDR3 extends over 16 amino acids. Germline-derived CDR1 and CDR2 are MGHRA and YSYEKL. The CDR3 DNA is TGCGCCAGCAGCCCCGGGACAAGCGGGGCCTACAATGAGCAGTTCTTC. Translated: CASSPGTSGAYNEQFF.

The chain has TRBV25-1 and TRBJ1-1; no reliable D call. The germline CDR1 and CDR2 sequences are MGHDK and SYGVNS. Between the trimmed V and J ends, which lost 5 bases and 3 bases, there was a span of 13 bases. The CDR3 contains 14 residues. CDR3 coding DNA: TGTGCCAGCAGTTCAAGCGGGGAGGACACTGAAGCTTTCTTT. Translated: CASSSSGEDTEAFF. The full variable domain, in which reference TRBV25-1 and TRBJ1-1 provide the parts outside the CDR3, is EADIYQTPRYLVIGTGKKITLECSQTMGHDKMYWYQQDPGMELHLIHYSYGVNSTEKGDLSSESTVSRIRTEHFPLTLESARPSHTSQYLCASSSSGEDTEAFFGQGTRLTVV.

The sample holds a few counts of this clonotype. V is TRBV20-1 and J is TRBJ1-5, with 12 bases matching TRBD1. This CDR3 comprises 18 residues. The germline gives CDR1 DFQATT, CDR2 SNEGSKA (reference sequence). Trimming at V came to 2 bases and at J to 1 base, leaving 9 bases not matched to a gene. The CDR3 sequence is CSARTGTGGFTSNQPQHF. CDR3 nucleotide sequence: TGCAGTGCTAGAACCGGGACAGGGGGCTTTACGAGCAATCAGCCCCAGCATTTT.

At least ten counts were recorded for this clonotype. V usage is TRBV5-1 and J usage is TRBJ2-2; D remains ambiguous. Germline CDR1 is SGHRS and CDR2 is YFSETQ. This CDR3 contains 13 residues. The ends were cut back, 6 bases at V and 8 bases at J, with 14 bases in the middle. The CDR3, as DNA: TGCGCCAGCACCCCCCGGCCCCCGGGGGAGCTGTTTTTT. This gives the protein CASTPRPPGELFF.

This sequence joins TRBV27 and TRBJ1-6, with TRBD1 as a possible D gene (5 bases). The CDR3 runs to 16 residues. The germline V gene encodes CDR1 MNHEY and CDR2 SMNVEV (reference sequence). Trimming pared 5 bases from V and 7 bases from J, leaving 18 bases between. The CDR3 protein is CASSNDQGAVNSPLHF. The CDR3 nucleotides read TGTGCCAGCAGTAACGACCAGGGCGCTGTAAATTCACCCCTCCACTTT.

CDR3 in amino acids: CASSEEQAGEQYF. In nucleotides, the CDR3 is TGTGCCAGCAGTGAAGAACAGGCGGGGGAGCAGTACTTC. The chain combines TRBV2 with TRBJ2-7; D is perhaps TRBD2 (6 bases). Trimming took 1 base from V and 7 from J, leaving 11 bases between them. In germline, CDR1 is SNHLY, CDR2 FYNNEI. This CDR3 is built from 13 residues.

This clonotype showed up many times. The V gene is TRBV7-2, the J gene TRBJ2-5; D remains unclear. Trimming removed 5 bases at V and 5 bases at J, with 12 bases between. The CDR3 runs to 13 residues. Germline lookup yields CDR1 SGHTA and CDR2 FQGNSA. The CDR3 spells CASSQNTRETQYF. In nucleotides, the CDR3 is TGTGCCAGCAGCCAGAATACGCGGGAGACCCAGTACTTC.

This clonotype was seen a handful of times. The chain is built from TRBV3-1 and TRBJ2-7; 7 bases are shared with TRBD1. From germline, CDR1 is LGHDT and CDR2 YNNKEL (reference sequence). V shed 1 base, J shed 3 bases, and the junction held 3 bases outside the gene matches. The CDR3 runs to 14 residues. As DNA, the CDR3 is TGTGCCAGCAGCCAAGGGACAGGACACTACGAGCAGTACTTC. Residues: CASSQGTGHYEQYF.

The gene calls are TRBV5-1 and TRBJ1-1, with TRBD1 matching over 7 bases. Trimming at V came to 2 bases and at J to 3 bases, leaving 4 bases not matched to a gene. CDR1 SGHRS and CDR2 YFSETQ come from the germline V gene. The CDR3 has 14 residues. The CDR3, as DNA: TGCGCCAGCAGCTTAACAGGGGAGGACACTGAAGCTTTCTTT. It is translated as CASSLTGEDTEAFF. Complete variable domain (other parts from reference TRBV5-1 and TRBJ1-1): KAGVTQTPRYLIKTRGQQVTLSCSPISGHRSVSWYQQTPGQGLQFLFEYFSETQRNKGNFPGRFSGRQFSNSRSEMNVSTLELGDSALYLCASSLTGEDTEAFFGQGTRLTVV.

This clonotype has ten or more counts. The chain couples TRBV29-1 to TRBJ1-1; possibly TRBD1 for D (5 bases). Deletions cut 6 bases from V and 4 bases from J, with 15 bases between. Germline CDR1 is SQVTM and CDR2 is ANQGSEA. CDR3 size: 13 residues. The CDR3 nucleotides read TGCAGCGTCGCTACAGGTCAGGGCACTGAAGCTTTCTTT. Translated, it gives CSVATGQGTEAFF.

This clonotype was recorded at least ten times. In nucleotides, the CDR3 is TGTGCCAGCAGTTACGGGCCCGGTGGTGAGCAGTTCTTC. Its protein is CASSYGPGGEQFF. The genes are TRBV6-5 and TRBJ2-1; D gene ambiguous. Germline CDR1 and CDR2: MNHEY and SVGAGI. The CDR3 sequence is 13 residues long. The V gene lost 2 bases and the J gene lost 9 bases, with 11 bases spanning the gap.

This clonotype appeared many times. This rearrangement joins TRBV10-3 to TRBJ2-7; no definite D call. Germline lookup yields CDR1 ENHRY and CDR2 SYGVKD. V shed 7 bases and J shed 3 bases, with 10 bases lying between them. CDR3 length: 12 residues. CDR3 sequence (DNA): TGTGCCATCACCGGCAGCAACTACGAGCAGTACTTC. Its translation: CAITGSNYEQYF.

This clonotype appeared many times. The V call is TRBV20-1, the J call TRBJ1-1, with unresolved D. CDR3 size: 14 residues. The germline V and J ends were trimmed by 6 bases and 0 bases, with 14 bases remaining between them. Germline V gives CDR1 DFQATT, CDR2 SNEGSKA (reference sequence). The CDR3 sequence: CSAQLGYMNTEAFF. CDR3 sequence (DNA): TGCAGTGCCCAATTAGGGTACATGAACACTGAAGCTTTCTTT.

This clonotype was counted many times. The chain is built from TRBV7-9 and TRBJ2-7; D remains ambiguous. CDR1 is SEHNR, CDR2 FQNEAQ, per germline (reference sequence). V lost 3 bases, J lost 0 bases, and 18 bases lay in between. There are 17 residues in the CDR3. CDR3 in DNA: TGTGCCAGCAGCTTGACGGTCGGCCGTGACCTCTCCTACGAGCAGTACTTC. It encodes CASSLTVGRDLSYEQYF.

This clonotype was counted between two and nine times. The J gene is TRBJ1-6, the V gene TRBV7-9; D is ambiguous. V was clipped by 5 bases and J by 8 bases, with 10 bases between them. Germline CDR1 SEHNR, CDR2 FQNEAQ (reference sequence). This CDR3 region has 13 residues. The CDR3 DNA follows: TGTGCCAGCAGCCTCACTCAAGATTCACCCCTCCACTTT. Residues: CASSLTQDSPLHF.

This clonotype was seen more than once but under ten times. V gene TRBV7-9 combines with J gene TRBJ1-2, with TRBD1 matching over 7 bases. CDR3 length: 15 amino acids. Germline CDR1 reads SEHNR; CDR2 reads FQNEAQ (reference sequence). Trimming removed 5 bases from V and 4 bases from J; junction bases left unmatched: 10. The CDR3 loop is CASSATGTDPYGYTF. As DNA, the CDR3 is TGTGCCAGCAGCGCTACCGGGACAGATCCCTATGGCTACACCTTC.

The table lists this clonotype with many counts. The rearrangement joins TRBV2 to TRBJ2-1; 7 nucleotides agree with TRBD1. Germline CDR1 reads SNHLY; CDR2 reads FYNNEI. The V and J ends lost 10 bases and 7 bases, in that order; junction bases with no gene match: 13. The CDR3 has 14 residues. CDR3: CAIRERQGRNEQFF. The DNA for the CDR3 is TGTGCCATCCGAGAGCGACAGGGTAGGAATGAGCAGTTCTTC.